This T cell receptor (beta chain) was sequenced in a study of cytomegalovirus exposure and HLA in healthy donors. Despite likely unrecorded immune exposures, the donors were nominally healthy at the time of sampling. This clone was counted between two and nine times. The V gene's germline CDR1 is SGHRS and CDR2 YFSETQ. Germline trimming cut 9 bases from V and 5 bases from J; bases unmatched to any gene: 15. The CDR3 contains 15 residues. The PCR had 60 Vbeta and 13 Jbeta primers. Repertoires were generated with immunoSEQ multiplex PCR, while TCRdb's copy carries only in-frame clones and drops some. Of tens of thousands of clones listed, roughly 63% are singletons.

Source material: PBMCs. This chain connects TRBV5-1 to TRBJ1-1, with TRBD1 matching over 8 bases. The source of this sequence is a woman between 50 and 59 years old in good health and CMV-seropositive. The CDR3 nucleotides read TGCGCCACCCGACAGGGGCCTCTCTTTGAAACTGAAGCTTTCTTT. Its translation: CATRQGPLFETEAFF. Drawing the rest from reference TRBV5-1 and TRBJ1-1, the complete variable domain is KAGVTQTPRYLIKTRGQQVTLSCSPISGHRSVSWYQQTPGQGLQFLFEYFSETQRNKGNFPGRFSGRQFSNSRSEMNVSTLELGDSALYLCATRQGPLFETEAFFGQGTRLTVV.